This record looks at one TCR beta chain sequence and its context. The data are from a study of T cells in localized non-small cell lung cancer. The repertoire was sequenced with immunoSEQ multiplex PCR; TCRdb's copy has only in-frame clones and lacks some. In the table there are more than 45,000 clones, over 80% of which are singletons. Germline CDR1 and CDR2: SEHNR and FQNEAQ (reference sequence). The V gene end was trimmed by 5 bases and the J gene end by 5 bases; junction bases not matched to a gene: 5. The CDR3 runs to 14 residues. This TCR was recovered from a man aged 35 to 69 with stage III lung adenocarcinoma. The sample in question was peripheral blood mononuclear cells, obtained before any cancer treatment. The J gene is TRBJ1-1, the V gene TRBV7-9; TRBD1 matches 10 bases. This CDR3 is CASSQTGGDTEAFF. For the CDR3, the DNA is TGTGCCAGCAGCCAGACAGGGGGCGATACTGAAGCTTTCTTT.